What follows is one T cell receptor beta chain and its context. The CDR3 is made up of 14 amino acids. V gave up 7 bases and J gave up 2 bases, with 12 bases separating them. Germline V gene lookup returns CDR1 MNHNY and CDR2 SVGAGI (reference sequence). The entry originates in a study of blood T cell repertoires in COVID-19. Looking at the study overall: Sources were T cells, B-cell-depleted T cells, or PBMCs; the material itself was cDNA or gDNA.

Using immunoSEQ multiplex PCR, the repertoire was profiled, and TCRdb retains in-frame clones only, with some absent. The sample has about 190,000 clones, around 82% seen once. The origin of this receptor is a woman older than 75 with active or convalescent COVID-19. This chain uses TRBV6-6 with TRBJ1-3; the D gene is possibly TRBD1 (5 bases). Specimen: peripheral blood. CDR3 protein: CASTQGSAGNTIYF. In DNA, the CDR3 is TGTGCCAGCACGCAGGGAAGTGCTGGAAACACCATATATTTT.